These 2 T cell receptor beta chains were sequenced from one sample in a study of blood T cell repertoires in COVID-19 (dated by TCRdb to between 2020 and 2021). Library creation used the immunoSEQ multiplex PCR assay. The table comes from immuneACCESS by way of TCRdb, which keeps in-frame sequences with V and J called. Part of the clones is missing from these tables; in studies checked, under half for an unresolved V gene and the rest for unknown reasons. This sample lists 150,000 to 200,000 clones; approximately 89% were detected once. The ten largest make up around 7.8% of the sample. The sequencing sample was made of peripheral blood. Receptors originate from a woman aged 60-75 years with acute or convalescent COVID-19.

The chain joins TRBV5-1 to TRBJ1-6; D uncertain. The V gene's germline CDR1 is SGHRS and CDR2 YFSETQ. The CDR3 contains 14 residues. The V gene lost 3 bases and the J gene lost 7 bases, with 11 bases spanning the gap. CDR3 residues: CASSSAGRNSPLHF. The DNA for the CDR3 is TGCGCCAGCAGCTCGGCGGGGAGAAATTCACCCCTCCACTTT.

This chain uses TRBV2 with TRBJ1-1; no clear D gene. V lost 4 bases to trimming and J lost 1 base, with 7 bases between them. The CDR3 loop spans 13 amino acids. The germline gives CDR1 SNHLY, CDR2 FYNNEI. In DNA form, the CDR3 reads TGTGCCAGCAGTGTGGCACAGAACACTGAAGCTTTCTTT. Amino acid sequence: CASSVAQNTEAFF.